These T cell receptor beta chains were read from a single sample in a study of circulating CD8 cells and anti-PD-1 response in melanoma. TCRdb itself ran the reads through MiXCR, one entry per CDR3 protein. The data hold several hundred distinct CDR3 sequences, with approximately 7% observed a single time. Sequences were derived from CD8+ T cells from PBMCs, sampled at baseline or after one month of anti-PD-1 therapy (not recorded which). These receptor sequences come from a human donor with melanoma. CDR3s include the opening cysteine and the closing phenylalanine or tryptophan. A D gene is named only where the DNA matches it firmly. Some rows mark clone size as missing; the rest say once, few, many or name a class of expanded clone.

cdr3_nt,cdr3_aa,cdr3_length,j_call,d_call,v_call,clone_size
TGTGCCAGTAGTATAGGAGCTTATAGCAATCAGCCCCAGCATTTT,CASSIGAYSNQPQHF,15,TRBJ1-5,NA,TRBV19,large
TGTGCCAGCAGGCCCGACCCTGGAGGCGCGGGTGAAGCTTTCTTT,CASRPDPGGAGEAFF,15,TRBJ1-1,NA,TRBV12-3/TRBV12-4,large
TGCAGTGCTCCACGACTAGCGGGAGACTACAATGAGCAGTTCTTC,CSAPRLAGDYNEQFF,15,TRBJ2-1,TRBD2,TRBV20-1,large
TGTGCCAGCAGCTTAGTAGGGGGCGATGAGACCCAGTACTTC,CASSLVGGDETQYF,14,TRBJ2-5,TRBD1,TRBV7-3,large
TGCGCCAGCAGCCATAGCGGGAGGAGCACAGATACGCAGTATTTT,CASSHSGRSTDTQYF,15,TRBJ2-3,TRBD2,TRBV4-1,large
TGTGCCAGTAGTATGCGGGGGGGCGTCTACAATGAGCAGTTCTTC,CASSMRGGVYNEQFF,15,TRBJ2-1,TRBD2,TRBV19,large
TGTGCCAGCCCCCCCTGGCAGGACATATACGAGCAGTACTTC,CASPPWQDIYEQYF,14,TRBJ2-7,NA,TRBV5-4,medium-sized
TGTGCCAGCAGCGGATATTTAGCGGGAGTCCCCTCGAGGGAGCAGTTCTTC,CASSGYLAGVPSREQFF,17,TRBJ2-1,TRBD2,TRBV2,large
TGCAGTGCTAGAGATAGGCTGGAAAGCTCACCCCTCCACTTT,CSARDRLESSPLHF,14,TRBJ1-6,NA,TRBV20-1,large
TGTGCCAGCAGTTCGACAGGGGTGTGGACTAATGAAAAACTGTTTTTT,CASSSTGVWTNEKLFF,16,TRBJ1-4,TRBD1,TRBV12-3/TRBV12-4,large
TGCAGTGCTCCAAGACTAGCGGACGTAACCTACGAGCAGTACTTC,CSAPRLADVTYEQYF,15,TRBJ2-7,TRBD2,TRBV20-1,large
TGCAGTGCTAGAGCCCTGACAGGGGACGTCGCGAACACCGGGGAGCTGTTTTTT,CSARALTGDVANTGELFF,18,TRBJ2-2,TRBD1,TRBV20-1,medium-sized
TGTGCCAGCAGCACCTCGACTAGCGGGGGGGAAGAGACCCAGTACTTC,CASSTSTSGGEETQYF,16,TRBJ2-5,TRBD2,TRBV6-5,hyperexpanded
TGTGCCAGCAGCTTGGTGACAGTTAACACTGAAGCTTTCTTT,CASSLVTVNTEAFF,14,TRBJ1-1,NA,TRBV5-6,large
TGTGCCAGGGGGGTCAACAGGGACTTTCAAGAGACCCAGTACTTC,CARGVNRDFQETQYF,15,TRBJ2-5,NA,TRBV2,large
TGTGCCAGTAGCTGGACTAGCGGGAGGCCGGACGAGCAGTACTTC,CASSWTSGRPDEQYF,15,TRBJ2-7,TRBD2,TRBV19,large
TGCAGCCCAGGGACAGGGTCGGATGAAAAACTGTTTTTT,CSPGTGSDEKLFF,13,TRBJ1-4,TRBD1,TRBV29-1,large
TGTGCCAGCAGCTTAGACCTCCTCGGGGCCGGGGAGCTGTTTTTT,CASSLDLLGAGELFF,15,TRBJ2-2,NA,TRBV7-8,medium-sized
TGTGCCAGCAGAGGGACTAGCGGGAATGGAGAGCAGTACTTC,CASRGTSGNGEQYF,14,TRBJ2-7,TRBD2,TRBV27,large
TGTGCCAGTACCGAAGGGGGCTACAATGAGCAGTTCTTC,CASTEGGYNEQFF,13,TRBJ2-1,NA,TRBV19,large
TGTGCCAGCAGCTCCATGAACACCGGGGAGCTGTTTTTT,CASSSMNTGELFF,13,TRBJ2-2,NA,TRBV7-9,large
TGCAGTGCTAGCGGGGGACCTCAAGAGACCCAGTACTTC,CSASGGPQETQYF,13,TRBJ2-5,NA,TRBV20-1,few
TGTGCCAGCAGCTTAATGAGGAACACCGGGGAGCTGTTTTTT,CASSLMRNTGELFF,14,TRBJ2-2,NA,TRBV11-2,large
TGTGCCAGTAGTCCAGCGGGGGAGATGAATGCCGGGGAGCTGTTTTTT,CASSPAGEMNAGELFF,16,TRBJ2-2,TRBD2,TRBV19,large
TGTGCCAGCAGCTTAGAATCAGGCCTAGCAAGCAATGAGCAGTTCTTC,CASSLESGLASNEQFF,16,TRBJ2-1,NA,TRBV7-2,large
TGCAGCGTTGAACCTCTGGGGGAGATGGCTTACAATGAGCAGTTCTTC,CSVEPLGEMAYNEQFF,16,TRBJ2-1,NA,TRBV29-1,large
TGCAGCGTCCCGGGGTATAATGAGCAGTTCTTC,CSVPGYNEQFF,11,TRBJ2-1,NA,TRBV29-1,large
TGTGCTAGTGCCGAAGGGGCTAACTACGAGCAGTACTTC,CASAEGANYEQYF,13,TRBJ2-7,NA,TRBV12-5,large
TGTGCCAGCAGCCAAGTGCCAGGTAACTCCTACGAGCAGTACTTC,CASSQVPGNSYEQYF,15,TRBJ2-7,NA,TRBV3-1,large
TGTGGCAGCAGTTACGATGGGGGCGGCTACACCTTC,CGSSYDGGGYTF,12,TRBJ1-2,NA,TRBV6-5,NA
TGTGCCAGCAGTAATATAGCGGGGGGGCTCACCGGGGAGCTGTTTTTT,CASSNIAGGLTGELFF,16,TRBJ2-2,TRBD2,TRBV28,large
TGCAGCGTTCCCACATGGAATGAGCAGTTCTTC,CSVPTWNEQFF,11,TRBJ2-1,NA,TRBV29-1,large